This T cell receptor beta chain was identified during a study of OX40 agonist ivuxolimab in advanced cancers. Regarding the research as a whole: The costimulatory receptor OX40 (CD134) was targeted by ivuxolimab, a fully human IgG2 agonistic monoclonal antibody. Intravenous ivuxolimab was administered to patients every 2 weeks at six dose levels: 0.01, 0.1, 0.3, 1.5, 3 and 10 mg/kg. Among the approximately 50 dose-escalation patients, roughly 20 had hepatocellular carcinoma, 15 or so melanoma, 9 renal cell carcinoma and 9 head and neck cancer. In the dose-escalation cohort, 82.7% of patients were male, and the mean age was approximately 64 years, with a range of about 23 to 90. Prior anti-PD-1, anti-PD-L1 or anti-CTLA-4 therapy was permitted, and approximately 40% of dose-escalation patients had received checkpoint inhibitors. Partial responses occurred in three dose-escalation patients, of whom one had hepatocellular carcinoma and two had cutaneous melanoma. Peripheral TCRbeta sequencing was intended to test whether TCR sequence diversity was altered and clonal T-cell expansion was caused by ivuxolimab. The paper covers the monotherapy dose-escalation part of the phase I ivuxolimab trial, which included N = 52 patients.

The trim is 0 bases for V and 4 bases for J, with a gap of 16 bases between the germline ends. Measured from the cysteine to the phenylalanine, the CDR3 is 16 residues long. CDR3 DNA only is kept here, 48 bases in frame from base 1. As encoded in the germline V gene (reference sequence), CDR1 is SGHKS while CDR2 is YYEKEE. In regard to this clone: The specificity of this receptor is unknown. No per-base quality is available; no much larger clone lies one base away.

Broader findings and caveats from the paper: After ivuxolimab, more expanded clones were found on average in CD8+ T cells than in CD4+ T cells. Clonal expansion of both CD4+ and CD8+ blood T cells was observed from baseline to week 6 at doses 0.1 to 3.0 mg/kg. The antigen specificity of the clonally expanded peripheral T cells was not determined. Low levels of normalized T-cell clonal expansion were also shown by some nonresponding patients. In the 0.1-3.0 mg/kg groups, partial responders were among the patients with the lowest normalized peripheral clonal expansion, particularly in CD8+ T cells.

The trial excluded patients who had a history of autoimmune disease or who were on systemic immunosuppression. Peripheral blood for TCR sequencing was collected from all dose cohorts at baseline, on cycle 4 day 1, and on cycle 7 day 1. The samples were drawn from a first-in-human, open-label, multicenter phase I dose-escalation trial of ivuxolimab. Adults with locally advanced or metastatic head and neck squamous cell, hepatocellular, melanoma or renal cell carcinoma were enrolled in the trial. CD4+ and CD8+ T cells were sorted separately from peripheral blood before TCR sequencing. Genomic DNA was extracted from sorted cells for sequencing of the TCRbeta CDR3 region. The immunoSEQ Assay was used to sequence the TCRbeta CDR3 regions. Here the immuneACCESS table is served through TCRdb, limited to in-frame sequences with V and J called. Missing clones are a known gap in these copies; in checked studies unresolved V genes cover under half, and the rest lacks a known reason. In this sample the table shows about 55,000 clones, roughly 84% of which occur a single time. Under 5.5% of the sample rests with the top ten.

This TCR was recovered from an adult with an advanced solid tumor such as melanoma, head and neck, liver or kidney cancer. Sequencing used CD4+ or CD8+ T cells sorted from blood, obtained in a trial of the OX40 agonist ivuxolimab. The rearranged segments are TRBV5-5 and TRBJ2-5, with a weak D call of TRBD2 (6 bases match). CDR3 protein: CASSLGGVTHAETQYF. The sequenced DNA: TGTGCCAGCAGCTTGGGGGGGGTCACCCATGCAGAGACCCAGTACTTC.